These T cell receptor beta chains were read from a single sample in a study of blood T cell repertoires in COVID-19. This table comes from immunoSEQ multiplex PCR, and its TCRdb copy is limited to in-frame clones, with some not included. Found here are 150,000 to 180,000 clones, about 80% of them singletons; the top ten hold 25% to 35%. Sequencing input: peripheral blood. The receptor set was obtained from a woman aged 60-70 years with acute or convalescent COVID-19. Both conserved end residues are part of each CDR3. D genes are given only for firm matches. Clone size is not always given. Where it is, it says once, few, many or a class for expanded clones.

clone size | J gene | D gene | V gene | CDR3 DNA | CDR3 protein
few | TRBJ2-5 | NA | TRBV10-2 | TGCGCCAGCAGTGTGGTGGCTGAGACCCAGTACTTC | CASSVVAETQYF
few | TRBJ2-7 | NA | TRBV5-4 | TGTGCCAGCAGCTTGCGGCCAGGGTATTACGAGCAGTACTTC | CASSLRPGYYEQYF
NA | TRBJ2-3 | TRBD2 | TRBV7-2 | TGTGCCAGCAGCCATCCCCAACTAGCGGGGGTATCCCCAGATACGCAGTATTTT | CASSHPQLAGVSPDTQYF
NA | TRBJ2-7 | NA | TRBV12-3/TRBV12-4 | TGTGCCAGCAAGAAGACAGGGAGGTACGAGCAGTACTTC | CASKKTGRYEQYF
NA | TRBJ2-1 | NA | TRBV10-1 | TGCGCCAGCAGTGAGTGGGGGCTCTCCTACAATGAGCAGTTCTTC | CASSEWGLSYNEQFF
once | TRBJ2-5 | TRBD2 | TRBV28 | TGTGCCAGCAGTTTATTGAGCGGGGGGACCAAAGAGACCCAGTACTTC | CASSLLSGGTKETQYF
NA | TRBJ1-1 | NA | TRBV12-5 | TGTGCTAGTGGGAAGCCCGGCACAGAGTATGAAGCTTTCTTT | CASGKPGTEYEAFF
NA | TRBJ2-3 | TRBD2 | TRBV5-1 | TGCGCCAGCTCACGAAGCGGGGGATATCAAGATACGCAGTATTTT | CASSRSGGYQDTQYF
NA | TRBJ1-6 | NA | TRBV7-3 | TGTGCCAGCAGCTTAAGGTCCAGTCCTAATTCACCCCTCCACTTT | CASSLRSSPNSPLHF
NA | TRBJ1-1 | TRBD1 | TRBV11-2 | TGTGCCAGCAGCCCAGCGTGGGGACAGGAGGATACTGAAGCTTTCTTT | CASSPAWGQEDTEAFF
NA | TRBJ1-2 | TRBD1 | TRBV28 | TGTGCCAGCAGACTTCCGGGACAGGGGGACTATGGCTACACCTTC | CASRLPGQGDYGYTF
once | TRBJ1-3 | NA | TRBV28 | TGTGCCAGCAAGGGAGGGGGCTCTGGAAACACCATATATTTT | CASKGGGSGNTIYF
NA | TRBJ1-2 | NA | TRBV27 | TGTGCCAGCAGCCCCCGCGCGACTACCTATGGCTACACCTTC | CASSPRATTYGYTF
many | TRBJ1-1 | NA | TRBV5-1 | TGCGCCAGCAGTTGGTCCCAGGGAGGGAGGACTGAAGCTTTCTTT | CASSWSQGGRTEAFF
NA | TRBJ1-2 | TRBD1 | TRBV6-5 | TGTGCCAGCAGTCCGGGACAGGGGGGATCTGGCTACACCTTC | CASSPGQGGSGYTF
NA | TRBJ1-2 | NA | TRBV25-1 | TGTGCCAGCAGTGCCCCCAGGGCTACCTATGGCTACACCTTC | CASSAPRATYGYTF
NA | TRBJ2-6 | NA | TRBV19 | TGTGCCAGTAGTAAGCAGGGGTTGGGGGCCAACGTCCTGACTTTC | CASSKQGLGANVLTF
NA | TRBJ2-2 | TRBD2 | TRBV6-1 | TGTGCCAGCAGTGTACACCCCCAACTAGCGGGGCGAGTCGGGGAGCTGTTTTTT | CASSVHPQLAGRVGELFF
NA | TRBJ1-1 | NA | TRBV24-1 | TGTGCCACCAGTGCCGCCGGGACAATTAATGAAGCTTTCTTT | CATSAAGTINEAFF
NA | TRBJ1-4 | NA | TRBV19 | TGTGCCAGTTATGGGGCGGTGGCAGGTGAAAAACTGTTTTTT | CASYGAVAGEKLFF